The present T cell receptor (beta chain) was sequenced within a study of immune evolution from preneoplasia to lung adenocarcinoma. Study-level findings and limits: Normal lung had the highest top T cell clone frequencies.

Per germline, CDR1 MGHRA and CDR2 YSYEKL. The CDR3 covers 17 residues. TCRdb keeps only in-frame clones here, not all; method: immunoSEQ multiplex PCR. The data contain about 10,000 clones, 70% to 90% of them singletons. About this clone itself: The antigen remains unidentified. A junction end diverges from the germline sequence, so it may reflect a read error.

This TCR derives from a person between 65 and 80 years old with invasive lung adenocarcinoma. This chain connects TRBV4-1 to TRBJ2-7; 7 bases match TRBD2. The sequencing sample was made of FFPE invasive lung adenocarcinoma tissue. The CDR3 is CANSQVLGQVGGDEQYF. The CDR3 bases are TGCGCCAACAGCCAAGTTCTCGGGCAGGTGGGGGGGGACGAGCAGTACTTC.